This T cell receptor beta chain was recorded in a study of T cell responses to AZD1222 COVID-19 vaccine. About the research overall: It was second doses at about 4 or about 12 weeks that were pooled. Overall study results and limits: Females outnumbered males among donors, who were mostly white British; clonal diversity was possibly underestimated.

Repertoires were generated with immunoSEQ multiplex PCR, while TCRdb's copy carries only in-frame clones and drops some. The sample gives 110,000 to 150,000 clones, over 90% of which show up once; over 4% is in the top ten. The germline V gene encodes CDR1 KGHSH and CDR2 LQKENI. V was cut by 4 bases and J by 0 bases, with 22 bases left in between. The CDR3 loop spans 19 amino acids. Comment on this clone: Its antigen is not known.

J is TRBJ2-1 and V is TRBV18; D is uncertain. Sequencing was performed on peripheral blood, taken on day 0 of AZD1222 vaccination. This TCR was sampled from an adult in good health. The CDR3 nucleotides read TGTGCCAGCTCACATAGCCTAGGTTGGCGGACCTACTCCTACAATGAGCAGTTCTTC. This codes for CASSHSLGWRTYSYNEQFF.